Presented here are 27 T cell receptor beta chains from one specimen sequenced in a study of CD8 T cells in Susac syndrome. The RNA, about 0.45 to 1 ug, was put through reverse transcription using random hexamers. TCRdb reanalysed the immunoSEQ multiplex PCR reads using MiXCR and keeps one entry per CDR3 protein. This repertoire shows 300,000 or so distinct CDR3 sequences, about 92% found once; its top ten account for roughly 0.059%. Sequenced input: CD4+ T cells from PBMCs. These receptors were obtained from a human donor with multiple sclerosis.

The rearrangement links TRBV7-9 to TRBJ2-2; a weak D match, TRBD1 (5 bases). The CDR3 loop spans 16 amino acids. Germline values: CDR1 SEHNR, CDR2 FQNEAQ (reference sequence). Deletions cut 3 bases from V and 6 bases from J, with 17 bases between. CDR3 region: CASSLAPAGHSGELFF. The CDR3 region has the DNA TGTGCCAGCAGCTTGGCCCCCGCAGGGCATTCCGGGGAGCTGTTTTTT.

V gene TRBV12-5 combines with J gene TRBJ2-5; D gene ambiguous. The CDR3 is 12 amino acids. Trimming removed 1 base from V and 7 bases from J, with 7 bases in between. The germline V gene has CDR1 LGHNT and CDR2 FRNRAP. CDR3 in amino acids: CASGLDRVTQYF. In DNA, the CDR3 is TGTGCTAGTGGTTTGGATAGAGTGACCCAGTACTTC.

The chain couples TRBV20-1 to TRBJ2-2; the D gene could be TRBD1 or TRBD2 (6 bases each). From germline, CDR1 is DFQATT and CDR2 SNEGSKA (reference sequence). The CDR3 has 16 amino acids. With 0 bases removed from V and 3 bases from J, the gap between germline ends came to 14 bases. CDR3 protein: CSARDRGRRYTGELFF. In DNA, the CDR3 is TGCAGTGCTAGAGATCGGGGGCGCAGATACACCGGGGAGCTGTTTTTT.

In its sample, this clonotype was seen once. This chain connects TRBV24-1 to TRBJ2-1, with D perhaps matching TRBD2 (6 bases). Germline CDR1 and CDR2: KGHDR and SFDVKD. This CDR3 is built from 14 residues. V shed 6 bases and J shed 6 bases, with 14 bases lying between them. The CDR3 nucleotides read TGTGCCACCAGTAAAACTCGCGGGGCCAATGAGCAGTTCTTC. This encodes CATSKTRGANEQFF.

The CDR3 is CSALEGAGRLNEQFF. The CDR3, as DNA: TGCAGTGCACTCGAGGGAGCGGGACGACTCAATGAGCAGTTCTTC. The chain couples TRBV20-1 to TRBJ2-1; TRBD2 matches at 7 bases. Trimming took 6 bases from V and 6 from J; bases not matched to a gene: 14. The CDR3 runs to 15 residues. The germline gives CDR1 DFQATT, CDR2 SNEGSKA (reference sequence).

V usage is TRBV20-1 and J usage is TRBJ2-2; 10 bases line up with TRBD1. The CDR3 consists of 14 residues. Trimming took 3 bases from V and 3 from J; bases not matched to a gene: 1. Germline V gene lookup returns CDR1 DFQATT and CDR2 SNEGSKA (reference sequence). The CDR3: CSARGTGDTGELFF. The CDR3 nucleotides read TGCAGTGCTAGGGGGACAGGGGACACCGGGGAGCTGTTTTTT.

V is TRBV20-1 and J is TRBJ2-3; D is ambiguous. This CDR3 has 17 amino acids. V dropped 0 bases and J dropped 4 bases, with 20 bases sitting between them. Germline values: CDR1 DFQATT, CDR2 SNEGSKA (reference sequence). The CDR3 DNA reads as TGCAGTGCTAGAGATTTTCCCCGGAAGCTTTCACCAGATACGCAGTATTTT. Translating it yields CSARDFPRKLSPDTQYF.

This CDR3 is CASSELAREGNNEQFF. DNA for the CDR3: TGTGCCAGCAGTGAACTGGCTCGGGAGGGAAACAATGAGCAGTTCTTC. The genes are TRBV25-1 and TRBJ2-1, with TRBD2 matching over 8 bases. CDR3 length equals 16 residues. Germline V CDR1 and CDR2: MGHDK, SYGVNS. Trimming removed 2 bases from V and 5 bases from J; junction bases left unmatched: 8.

The chain has TRBV20-1 and TRBJ1-4, with D possibly being TRBD1 (5 bases). In germline, CDR1 is DFQATT, CDR2 SNEGSKA (reference sequence). V was pared by 5 bases and J by 8 bases, with 12 bases between. This CDR3 comprises 12 residues. The CDR3 region is CSAQDSQEKLFF. The CDR3 DNA sequence: TGCAGTGCTCAAGACAGTCAAGAAAAACTGTTTTTT.

The CDR3 nucleotides read TGTGCCAGCAGCCCCCCGGACAGGGTGGGAGAGACCCAGTACTTC. It specifies CASSPPDRVGETQYF. J is TRBJ2-5 and V is TRBV5-4; 8 bases fit TRBD1. The CDR3 totals 15 residues. The germline V gene encodes CDR1 SGHNT and CDR2 YYREEE (reference sequence). Unmatched junction bases numbered 9, after V lost 4 bases and J lost 4 bases.

The J gene is TRBJ1-5, the V gene TRBV29-1; tentatively, D is TRBD1 (5 bases). Germline CDR1 is SQVTM and CDR2 is ANQGSEA. The CDR3 spans 13 residues. Between the trimmed V and J ends, which lost 4 bases and 7 bases, there was a span of 14 bases. The CDR3 spells CSVGDLLGQPQHF. CDR3 in DNA: TGCAGCGTTGGGGACCTACTAGGCCAGCCCCAGCATTTT. Full variable domain (missing parts from reference TRBV29-1 and TRBJ1-5): SAVISQKPSRDICQRGTSLTIQCQVDSQVTMMFWYRQQPGQSLTLIATANQGSEATYESGFVIDKFPISRPNLTFSTLTVSNMSPEDSSIYLCSVGDLLGQPQHFGDGTRLSIL.

This rearrangement joins TRBV28 to TRBJ2-6; perhaps TRBD2 as D (6 bases). The CDR3 runs to 19 residues. Trimming removed 7 bases from V and 4 bases from J, with 26 bases in between. Germline V gives CDR1 MDHEN, CDR2 SYDVKM. This CDR3 reads CASTPTGGKGDSGANVLTF. CDR3 DNA sequence: TGTGCCAGCACCCCGACCGGGGGAAAGGGAGACTCCGGGGCCAACGTCCTGACTTTC.

The chain combines TRBV7-3 with TRBJ1-1; weak D call: TRBD1 (6 bases). Trimming removed 5 bases at V and 4 bases at J, with 11 bases between. The V gene's germline CDR1 is SGHTA and CDR2 FQGTGA. CDR3 length: 13 residues. CDR3 protein: CASSEQGFTEAFF. The DNA of the CDR3 is TGTGCCAGCAGCGAACAGGGATTCACTGAAGCTTTCTTT.

The chain joins TRBV25-1 to TRBJ1-1; weak D call: TRBD1 (5 bases). Germline V CDR1 and CDR2: MGHDK, SYGVNS. The CDR3 contains 15 residues. The V end lost 7 bases, the J end lost 3 bases, and 18 bases lay between the germline ends. CDR3 sequence: CASKWQIGGYTEAFF. As DNA, the CDR3 is TGTGCCAGCAAATGGCAGATTGGGGGGTACACTGAAGCTTTCTTT. Filled out from reference TRBV25-1 and TRBJ1-1, the complete variable domain reads EADIYQTPRYLVIGTGKKITLECSQTMGHDKMYWYQQDPGMELHLIHYSYGVNSTEKGDLSSESTVSRIRTEHFPLTLESARPSHTSQYLCASKWQIGGYTEAFFGQGTRLTVV.

In this sample, this clonotype turned up once. This chain links TRBV20-1 with TRBJ2-1; TRBD1 matches 8 bases. This CDR3 has 16 amino acids. Looked up from germline, CDR1 is DFQATT and CDR2 is SNEGSKA (reference sequence). V gave up 3 bases and J gave up 8 bases; unmatched junction bases: 15. The CDR3 reads CSASPTDRALPDEQFF. The DNA of the CDR3 is TGCAGTGCTAGTCCTACGGACAGGGCTCTACCCGATGAGCAGTTCTTC.

The V call is TRBV29-1, the J call TRBJ1-1, with D perhaps TRBD1 (5 bases). CDR3 length: 13 residues. V lost 3 bases and J 1 base, leaving 9 bases between the germline ends. Germline V gene data show CDR1 as SQVTM and CDR2 as ANQGSEA. The CDR3 is CSVDGGGNTEAFF. In nucleotides, the CDR3 is TGCAGCGTTGACGGGGGGGGGAACACTGAAGCTTTCTTT. The variable domain in full, with the rest retrieved from reference TRBV29-1 and TRBJ1-1, is SAVISQKPSRDICQRGTSLTIQCQVDSQVTMMFWYRQQPGQSLTLIATANQGSEATYESGFVIDKFPISRPNLTFSTLTVSNMSPEDSSIYLCSVDGGGNTEAFFGQGTRLTVV.

The chain combines TRBV29-1 with TRBJ2-7; D perhaps matches TRBD1 (6 bases). This CDR3 is 13 amino acids long. V was cut by 5 bases and J by 3 bases, with 14 bases left in between. Germline CDR1 and CDR2: SQVTM and ANQGSEA. CDR3 residues: CSVLGATYYEQYF. The CDR3 DNA is TGCAGCGTTTTGGGGGCAACCTACTACGAGCAGTACTTC.

This clonotype appeared once. The chain combines TRBV12-3 or TRBV12-4 with TRBJ1-2, with a weak D call TRBD1 (5 bases). The CDR3 has 11 amino acids. V was trimmed by 6 bases and J by 10 bases, leaving 12 bases between them. DNA for the CDR3: TGTGCCAGCAGCCGAGACAGCACCTACACCTTC. This codes for CASSRDSTYTF.

This clonotype was counted between two and nine times. This chain links TRBV24-1 with TRBJ2-3, with 8 bases fitting TRBD1. J lost 6 bases, V lost 4 bases, and 8 bases had no gene match. Germline values: CDR1 KGHDR, CDR2 SFDVKD. The CDR3 has 15 amino acids. In DNA form, the CDR3 reads TGTGCCACCAGTGACTTAAACCGGGACAGGGATACGCAGTATTTT. Amino acid sequence: CATSDLNRDRDTQYF.

This clonotype is a singleton in its sample. The chain uses TRBV7-2 and TRBJ2-1; no reliable D call. This CDR3 has 12 residues. Looked up from germline, CDR1 is SGHTA and CDR2 is FQGNSA. V was pared by 5 bases and J by 10 bases, with 12 bases between. CDR3 region: CASSDFNREQFF. The CDR3 region has the DNA TGTGCCAGCAGCGATTTCAACCGGGAGCAGTTCTTC.

In DNA, the CDR3 is TGTGCCAGCAGCTTAGAGGGTGATTGGCGGGCCCTCCACTTT. Its translation: CASSLEGDWRALHF. J is TRBJ1-6 and V is TRBV7-9; D gene unclear. There are 14 residues in the CDR3. Per germline, CDR1 SEHNR and CDR2 FQNEAQ (reference sequence). Trimming cost V 1 base and J 14 bases, with 15 bases left between them.

This chain joins TRBV6-1 and TRBJ1-1; D is perhaps TRBD1 (5 bases). Trimming removed 5 bases at V and 12 bases at J, with 16 bases between. CDR3 size: 12 residues. Germline CDR1 reads MNHNS; CDR2 reads SASEGT. DNA of the CDR3: TGTGCCAGCAGTTCCACGGACACGATACCTTTCTTT. Its translation: CASSSTDTIPFF.

The chain employs TRBV6-9 and TRBJ2-7, with D hard to call. Germline lookup yields CDR1 MNHGY and CDR2 SVAAGI. V was pared by 9 bases and J by 2 bases, with 14 bases between. The CDR3 length is 13 residues. CDR3 amino acids: CAREDIPPYEQYF. The CDR3 DNA reads TGTGCCAGGGAAGACATTCCGCCCTACGAGCAGTACTTC.

The chain employs TRBV7-2 and TRBJ2-5, with D tentatively TRBD2 (6 bases). Germline assignment: CDR1 SGHTA and CDR2 FQGNSA. V dropped 5 bases and J dropped 1 base, with 14 bases sitting between them. CDR3 length: 15 amino acids. CDR3 DNA sequence: TGTGCCAGCAGCCATCGGGGCGGGGCCCAAGAGACCCAGTACTTC. Residues: CASSHRGGAQETQYF.

This clonotype was seen a single time. The chain combines TRBV24-1 with TRBJ2-3, with 11 bases identical to TRBD2. V lost 8 bases and J lost 5; bases outside the gene matches: 8. In germline, CDR1 is KGHDR, CDR2 SFDVKD. The CDR3 totals 15 residues. CDR3 in DNA: TGTGCCACCAAAGGACTAGCGGGTCTCAGAGATACGCAGTATTTT. This encodes CATKGLAGLRDTQYF.

The chain employs TRBV28 and TRBJ2-5, with D hard to call. V was trimmed by 8 bases and J by 4 bases, leaving 14 bases between them. CDR3 length: 13 residues. Germline assignment: CDR1 MDHEN and CDR2 SYDVKM. The CDR3 sequence is CASGSRTPETQYF. CDR3 nucleotide sequence: TGTGCCAGCGGCAGCCGGACCCCAGAGACCCAGTACTTC. Looking up the rest from reference TRBV28 and TRBJ2-5 gives the full variable domain: DVKVTQSSRYLVKRTGEKVFLECVQDMDHENMFWYRQDPGLGLRLIYFSYDVKMKEKGDIPEGYSVSREKKERFSLILESASTNQTSMYLCASGSRTPETQYFGPGTRLLVL.

This clonotype was counted a single time. The genes are TRBV7-3 and TRBJ1-1, with D possibly matching TRBD1 (6 bases). Trimming stripped 3 bases from V and 4 bases from J, with 9 bases between. The CDR3 loop spans 13 amino acids. From germline, CDR1 is SGHTA and CDR2 FQGTGA. The CDR3 here is CASSFRGGTEAFF. CDR3 DNA: TGTGCCAGCAGCTTCAGGGGCGGCACTGAAGCTTTCTTT.